Each of the 10 T cell receptor beta chains below was sequenced from the same sample in a study of technical replicates of blood from several donors. The data were produced by immunoSEQ multiplex PCR, yet TCRdb's version contains in-frame clones alone and is incomplete. The repertoire holds 66,000 or so clones, with roughly 90% as singletons. The sequenced sample was PBMCs. All receptors derive from a human donor in good health. Some clones in this sample may be carry-over from other donors' samples.

This sequence joins TRBV19 and TRBJ2-7; a possible D gene is TRBD2 (6 bases). Per the germline V gene, CDR1 is LNHDA and CDR2 is SQIVND (reference sequence). The CDR3 consists of 15 residues. V was cut by 6 bases and J by 2 bases, with 17 bases left in between. The CDR3 nucleotides read TGTGCCAGTAGCTTTAGGGACTCGCCAGCCTACGAGCAGTACTTC. This encodes CASSFRDSPAYEQYF.

The chain uses TRBV18 and TRBJ2-5; a possible D gene is TRBD2 (6 bases). V lost 4 bases, J lost 1 base, and 7 bases lay in between. Germline V gene data show CDR1 as KGHSH and CDR2 as LQKENI. CDR3 size: 13 residues. The CDR3 here is CASSRDFQETQYF. DNA of the CDR3: TGTGCCAGCTCACGGGACTTCCAAGAGACCCAGTACTTC.

J is TRBJ2-5 and V is TRBV18, with TRBD2 identical over 7 bases. Germline CDR1 is KGHSH and CDR2 is LQKENI. The V and J ends lost 0 bases and 4 bases, in that order; junction bases with no gene match: 2. The length of the CDR3 is 14 residues. The CDR3 sequence: CASSPPPGGETQYF. The CDR3 nucleotides are TGTGCCAGCTCACCACCGCCGGGGGGAGAGACCCAGTACTTC.

This clone was recorded a few times. The chain carries TRBV7-9 and TRBJ2-5; D ambiguous. V was shortened by 2 bases and J by 0 bases, with 4 bases between the two germline ends. Germline CDR1 reads SEHNR; CDR2 reads FQNEAQ (reference sequence). The CDR3 is made up of 13 amino acids. CDR3 loop: CASSLSDQETQYF. CDR3 nucleotides: TGTGCCAGCAGCTTAAGCGACCAAGAGACCCAGTACTTC.

This chain connects TRBV9 to TRBJ1-1; D is ambiguous. The CDR3 runs 16 residues. V lost 1 base and J lost 5, with 18 bases in between. Looked up from germline, CDR1 is SGDLS and CDR2 is YYNGEE. CDR3 protein: CASSVSDRVRGTEAFF. The CDR3 DNA sequence: TGTGCCAGCAGCGTAAGCGATAGGGTTCGGGGAACTGAAGCTTTCTTT.

The V call is TRBV19, the J call TRBJ2-1; D not certain. Trimming cost V 1 base and J 9 bases, with 10 bases left between them. The CDR3 sequence is 13 residues long. Germline V gene sequence: CDR1 LNHDA, CDR2 SQIVND (reference sequence). CDR3: CASSIAFLSEQFF. DNA of the CDR3: TGTGCCAGTAGTATAGCCTTCCTAAGTGAGCAGTTCTTC.

The rearrangement links TRBV5-4 to TRBJ2-3; D gene uncertain. The CDR3 is made up of 16 amino acids. CDR1 is SGHNT and CDR2 is YYREEE in the germline V gene (reference sequence). Trimming pared 2 bases from V and 2 bases from J, leaving 15 bases between. CDR3 nucleotides: TGTGCCAGCAGCTTCCAAACCAAGCCCGTCACAGATACGCAGTATTTT. Encoded protein: CASSFQTKPVTDTQYF.

This rearrangement joins TRBV9 to TRBJ1-3, with 7 positions matching TRBD1. The CDR3 consists of 14 residues. V was pared by 3 bases and J by 4 bases, with 4 bases of the junction left unmatched. Germline V gives CDR1 SGDLS, CDR2 YYNGEE. CDR3 sequence: CASSGDSQGNTIYF. DNA of the CDR3: TGTGCCAGCAGCGGGGACAGTCAGGGAAACACCATATATTTT. The variable domain in full, completed from reference TRBV9 and TRBJ1-3, reads DSGVTQTPKHLITATGQRVTLRCSPRSGDLSVYWYQQSLDQGLQFLIQYYNGEERAKGNILERFSAQQFPDLHSELNLSSLELGDSALYFCASSGDSQGNTIYFGEGSWLTVV.

This clone occurred a few times. The V call is TRBV6-5, the J call TRBJ2-1, with 10 bases matching TRBD2. J gave up 8 bases and V 4 bases, and 8 bases lay outside the gene matches. The CDR3 loop spans 15 amino acids. Germline V gives CDR1 MNHEY, CDR2 SVGAGI. As DNA, the CDR3 is TGTGCCAGCAGTTCCTCTAGCGGGGGAGTCGATGAGCAGTTCTTC. This translates into CASSSSSGGVDEQFF.

This clone was observed a single time. V is TRBV18 and J is TRBJ1-2; D unclear. CDR3 length: 14 amino acids. Per the germline V gene, CDR1 is KGHSH and CDR2 is LQKENI. Trimming removed 3 bases from V and 1 base from J, with 9 bases in between. The chain's CDR3 is CASSPAESNYGYTF. CDR3 nucleotide sequence: TGTGCCAGCTCACCGGCGGAGAGTAACTATGGCTACACCTTC.